This entry lists 27 T cell receptor beta chains sequenced from one sample in a study of blood T cell repertoires in COVID-19. Data came from immunoSEQ multiplex PCR; TCRdb stores just in-frame clones and leaves some out. The sample holds about 320,000 clones, just under 90% seen once. The sample taken for sequencing was peripheral blood. The receptor set was obtained from a woman between 25 and 40 years old with COVID-19, enrolled during active disease.

The chain combines TRBV18 with TRBJ1-1; weak D call: TRBD1 (5 bases). The CDR3 runs 15 residues. Germline CDR1 and CDR2: KGHSH and LQKENI. Between the trimmed V and J ends, which lost 6 bases and 0 bases, there was a span of 14 bases. The DNA of the CDR3 is TGTGCCAGCTCTCCGCATGGACACTTGAACACTGAAGCTTTCTTT. Residues: CASSPHGHLNTEAFF.

This chain uses TRBV10-1 with TRBJ1-2; D not certain. Germline values: CDR1 WNHNN, CDR2 SYGVQD (reference sequence). V was cut by 3 bases and J by 8 bases, with 10 bases left in between. The CDR3 has 12 amino acids. The DNA for the CDR3 is TGCGCCAGCAGTGATCTCGGTACCGGCTACACCTTC. Amino acid sequence: CASSDLGTGYTF.

The chain employs TRBV5-4 and TRBJ2-7; 8 nucleotides match TRBD2. The trim removed 2 bases at V and 5 bases at J, leaving 6 bases unmatched. Germline V gene lookup returns CDR1 SGHNT and CDR2 YYREEE (reference sequence). This CDR3 spans 14 amino acids. The chain's CDR3 is CASSFFGGANEQYF. The CDR3 region has the DNA TGTGCCAGCAGCTTTTTCGGGGGGGCCAACGAGCAGTACTTC.

The rearrangement uses TRBV7-9 and TRBJ1-6; the D is unclear. Trimming took 3 bases from V and 5 from J, leaving 5 bases between them. The CDR3 runs to 13 residues. Germline CDR1 and CDR2: SEHNR and FQNEAQ (reference sequence). The chain's CDR3 is CASSLIDNSPLHF. CDR3 coding DNA: TGTGCCAGCAGCTTGATAGATAATTCACCCCTCCACTTT.

The rearrangement uses TRBV7-8 and TRBJ1-4; D is unresolved. V lost 5 bases, J lost 1 base, and 8 bases lay in between. Per germline, CDR1 SGHVS and CDR2 FQNEAQ. The CDR3 has 14 amino acids. The CDR3: CASSGLVTNEKLFF. The CDR3 bases are TGTGCCAGCAGCGGCCTCGTAACTAATGAAAAACTGTTTTTT. The entire variable domain, with the rest obtained from reference TRBV7-8 and TRBJ1-4, is as follows: GAGVSQSPRYKVAKRGQDVALRCDPISGHVSLFWYQQALGQGPEFLTYFQNEAQLDKSGLPSDRFFAERPEGSVSTLKIQRTQQEDSAVYLCASSGLVTNEKLFFGSGTQLSVL.

The chain links TRBV4-1 to TRBJ1-2; 8 bases are a match to TRBD1. CDR3 length equals 15 residues. The V gene's germline CDR1 is MGHRA and CDR2 YSYEKL. V was pared by 3 bases and J by 4 bases, with 7 bases of the junction left unmatched. The CDR3 sequence is CASSHPDRVSYGYTF. The CDR3 DNA sequence: TGCGCCAGCAGCCACCCGGACAGGGTGAGCTATGGCTACACCTTC.

This clone was recorded only once. The V call is TRBV27, the J call TRBJ2-3, with 7 positions matching TRBD2. Germline V gives CDR1 MNHEY, CDR2 SMNVEV (reference sequence). The CDR3 contains 13 residues. The V gene end was trimmed by 3 bases and the J gene end by 4 bases; junction bases not matched to a gene: 1. The chain's CDR3 is CASSLLAADTQYF. The DNA of the CDR3 is TGTGCCAGCAGTTTGCTAGCGGCAGATACGCAGTATTTT.

This chain uses TRBV27 with TRBJ2-7; 10 bases match TRBD1. The junction had 9 bases not matched to a gene; V was cut back by 4 bases and J by 3 bases. This CDR3 has 16 residues. Germline V CDR1 and CDR2: MNHEY, SMNVEV (reference sequence). The CDR3 reads CASSWSAGTGVYEQYF. CDR3 coding DNA: TGTGCCAGCAGTTGGTCCGCCGGGACAGGGGTCTACGAGCAGTACTTC.

The CDR3 nucleotides read TGTGCCAGCAGCTTAGTGTCCCTTAGAAAACATCAGCCCCAGCATTTT. Translation: CASSLVSLRKHQPQHF. This chain joins TRBV11-3 and TRBJ1-5; D uncertain. Germline V lookup: CDR1 SGHNT, CDR2 YENEEA. This CDR3 contains 16 residues. The V and J ends lost 1 base and 5 bases respectively, with 15 bases between them.

The J gene is TRBJ1-4, the V gene TRBV5-1, with no clear D. V lost 4 bases and J lost 0, with 13 bases in between. The CDR3 is 16 residues long. Per germline, CDR1 SGHRS and CDR2 YFSETQ. The CDR3, as DNA: TGCGCCAGCAGCACAATTGAGGGTGCAACTAATGAAAAACTGTTTTTT. Its translation: CASSTIEGATNEKLFF.

The rearrangement joins TRBV10-3 to TRBJ2-7; weak D call: TRBD1 (6 bases). CDR3 length: 13 amino acids. The germline V and J ends were trimmed by 6 bases and 5 bases, with 14 bases remaining between them. In germline, CDR1 is ENHRY, CDR2 SYGVKD. In nucleotides, the CDR3 is TGTGCCATCAGCCAGGGGACGGGCCACGAGCAGTACTTC. Protein: CAISQGTGHEQYF.

The V call is TRBV27, the J call TRBJ1-2; possibly TRBD1 for D (6 bases). This CDR3 contains 13 residues. CDR1 MNHEY and CDR2 SMNVEV come from the germline V gene (reference sequence). V was cut by 3 bases and J by 7 bases, with 12 bases left in between. The CDR3 DNA follows: TGTGCCAGCAGTTTTCGGGGGGCCAGTGGCTACACCTTC. Translating gives CASSFRGASGYTF.

A few counts support this clone. Here the CDR3 DNA reads TGTGCCAGCAGCCAATTAATCCGGGGACTAACCATATATTTT. It yields the protein CASSQLIRGLTIYF. The V gene is TRBV3-1 (or the pseudogene TRBV3-2), the J gene TRBJ1-3; perhaps TRBD1 as D (5 bases). CDR1 LGHDT and CDR2 YNNKEL come from the germline V gene (reference sequence). The V and J ends lost 2 bases and 10 bases respectively, with 15 bases between them. The CDR3 has 14 residues.

The chain has TRBV6-2 or TRBV6-3 and TRBJ1-6, with 9 bases that match TRBD1. The CDR3 contains 15 residues. V shed 5 bases, J shed 5 bases, and the junction held 4 bases outside the gene matches. Germline V gene sequence: CDR1 MNHEY, CDR2 SVGEGT. The CDR3 DNA follows: TGTGCCAGCAGTACGGGACAGGGAGATAATTCACCCCTCCACTTT. Amino acid sequence: CASSTGQGDNSPLHF.

The rearrangement joins TRBV6-1 to TRBJ1-1; D is possibly TRBD1 (5 bases). Per the germline V gene, CDR1 is MNHNS and CDR2 is SASEGT. This CDR3 is built from 15 residues. V lost 2 bases to trimming and J lost 0 bases, with 10 bases between them. The CDR3 loop reads CASSERGKMNTEAFF. The CDR3, as DNA: TGTGCCAGCAGTGAACGGGGGAAGATGAACACTGAAGCTTTCTTT.

The V call is TRBV6-5, the J call TRBJ2-5, with D perhaps TRBD1 (6 bases). This CDR3 has 13 residues. CDR1 and CDR2 from the germline V gene are MNHEY and SVGAGI. V lost 8 bases and J 5 bases, leaving 15 bases between the germline ends. Here the CDR3 reads CASGSTGIETQYF. The CDR3 DNA reads as TGTGCCAGCGGTTCTACAGGGATCGAGACCCAGTACTTC.

The CDR3 sequence is CASRGQMNTEAFF. As DNA, the CDR3 is TGTGCCAGCAGGGGACAAATGAACACTGAAGCTTTCTTT. The chain couples TRBV7-9 to TRBJ1-1; D possibly corresponds to TRBD1 (6 bases). The CDR3 length is 13 residues. The germline CDR1 and CDR2 sequences are SEHNR and FQNEAQ (reference sequence). Deletions cut 6 bases from V and 0 bases from J, with 8 bases between.

This chain links TRBV12-3 or TRBV12-4 with TRBJ1-4; TRBD1 matches at 7 bases. With 6 bases clipped from V and 8 bases from J, the junction kept 6 bases outside the gene matches. The length of the CDR3 is 13 residues. Here the CDR3 DNA reads TGTGCCAGCAGAGCAGGGGGGACCGAAAAACTGTTTTTT. Protein sequence: CASRAGGTEKLFF.

The V and J genes are TRBV15 and TRBJ2-1, with TRBD2 identical over 9 bases. This CDR3 has 16 residues. The V segment lost 1 base and the J segment 5 bases; nucleotides outside the gene matches: 6. Germline V CDR1 and CDR2: LNHNV, YYDKDF (reference sequence). The CDR3 region is CATSRVGLAGNNEQFF. The CDR3 region has the DNA TGTGCCACCAGCAGAGTAGGCCTAGCGGGGAACAATGAGCAGTTCTTC.

J is TRBJ1-3 and V is TRBV5-1, with TRBD1 identical over 8 bases. Germline CDR1 is SGHRS and CDR2 is YFSETQ. The CDR3 has 15 amino acids. The V gene end was trimmed by 3 bases and the J gene end by 2 bases; junction bases not matched to a gene: 4. The CDR3 here is CASSSWTGTGNTIYF. CDR3 bases: TGCGCCAGCAGCTCTTGGACAGGGACTGGAAACACCATATATTTT.

This chain links TRBV4-1 with TRBJ2-1, with 7 bases matching TRBD2. The CDR3 runs 14 residues. V gave up 1 base and J gave up 12 bases; unmatched junction bases: 9. Per germline, CDR1 MGHRA and CDR2 YSYEKL. The CDR3 protein is CASSQALERGWQFF. The CDR3 region has the DNA TGCGCCAGCAGCCAAGCCTTGGAGCGGGGTTGGCAGTTCTTC.

For the CDR3, the DNA is TGTGCCAGCAGTGCCTATTTACTAGCGGGGTCGGCAGATACGCAGTATTTT. Amino acids: CASSAYLLAGSADTQYF. The chain links TRBV9 to TRBJ2-3; 10 bases are a match to TRBD2. Germline CDR1 is SGDLS and CDR2 is YYNGEE. J lost 4 bases, V lost 5 bases, and 13 bases had no gene match. CDR3 length: 17 residues.

The gene calls are TRBV5-4 and TRBJ2-7, with TRBD2 matching 8 bases. Germline V gene lookup returns CDR1 SGHNT and CDR2 YYREEE (reference sequence). The V segment lost 2 bases and the J segment 6 bases; nucleotides outside the gene matches: 4. This CDR3 contains 13 residues. CDR3 sequence: CASSLAGVSEQYF. CDR3 sequence (DNA): TGTGCCAGCAGCTTAGCGGGGGTAAGCGAGCAGTACTTC.

This clone occurred once. J is TRBJ1-1 and V is TRBV27, with a possible D match to TRBD1 (5 bases). V was clipped by 2 bases and J by 0 bases, with 13 bases between them. Germline CDR1 and CDR2: MNHEY and SMNVEV (reference sequence). The CDR3 has 16 amino acids. This CDR3 reads CASSLVGGPMNTEAFF. CDR3 coding DNA: TGTGCCAGCAGTTTAGTCGGGGGACCTATGAACACTGAAGCTTTCTTT.

CDR3 region: CASSQEGRRGNYGYTF. The CDR3 coding sequence is TGCGCCAGCAGCCAAGAGGGCCGGCGGGGTAACTATGGCTACACCTTC. V and J are TRBV4-1 and TRBJ1-2; no reliable D call. The V end lost 0 bases, the J end lost 1 base, and 12 bases lay between the germline ends. The CDR3 runs to 16 residues. Germline V gives CDR1 MGHRA, CDR2 YSYEKL.

V gene TRBV7-9 combines with J gene TRBJ1-2; TRBD1 aligns across 8 bases. Losses at the gene ends were 4 bases for V and 8 bases for J; bases not matched to a gene: 9. Looked up from germline, CDR1 is SEHNR and CDR2 is FQNEAQ (reference sequence). This CDR3 region has 14 residues. As DNA, the CDR3 is TGTGCCAGCAGCTCCCCCAGGACAGGGCAAGGCTACACCTTC. This codes for CASSSPRTGQGYTF.

The V call is TRBV2, the J call TRBJ2-7, with D unresolved. Trimming cost V 7 bases and J 3 bases, with 13 bases left between them. The CDR3 extends over 13 amino acids. From germline, CDR1 is SNHLY and CDR2 FYNNEI. CDR3 DNA: TGTGCCAGCAAAGTTCTACTTAACTACGAGCAGTACTTC. It encodes CASKVLLNYEQYF.